This T cell receptor beta chain stems from a study of spatial heterogeneity in lung cancer. This clonotype was found a few times. The V gene's germline CDR1 is SNHLY and CDR2 FYNNEI. The CDR3 covers 14 residues. Trimming shortened V by 6 bases and J by 1 base, and 12 bases separated the two germline ends. A single record per CDR3 protein comes from TCRdb applying MiXCR to the 5' RACE reads. Found here are over 85,000 distinct CDR3 sequences, roughly 19% of them singletons; the top ten hold just over 20%. Noted time point: blood at routine non-recurrence follow-up after resection. The material was PBMCs, obtained at follow-up. The chain employs TRBV2 and TRBJ2-5; D is possibly TRBD2 (6 bases). The clonotype comes from a male donor with early-stage non-small cell lung cancer. CDR3 nucleotide sequence: TGTGCCAGCAGGGGGGATAGCGGCCAAGAGACCCAGTACTTC. This gives the protein CASRGDSGQETQYF.